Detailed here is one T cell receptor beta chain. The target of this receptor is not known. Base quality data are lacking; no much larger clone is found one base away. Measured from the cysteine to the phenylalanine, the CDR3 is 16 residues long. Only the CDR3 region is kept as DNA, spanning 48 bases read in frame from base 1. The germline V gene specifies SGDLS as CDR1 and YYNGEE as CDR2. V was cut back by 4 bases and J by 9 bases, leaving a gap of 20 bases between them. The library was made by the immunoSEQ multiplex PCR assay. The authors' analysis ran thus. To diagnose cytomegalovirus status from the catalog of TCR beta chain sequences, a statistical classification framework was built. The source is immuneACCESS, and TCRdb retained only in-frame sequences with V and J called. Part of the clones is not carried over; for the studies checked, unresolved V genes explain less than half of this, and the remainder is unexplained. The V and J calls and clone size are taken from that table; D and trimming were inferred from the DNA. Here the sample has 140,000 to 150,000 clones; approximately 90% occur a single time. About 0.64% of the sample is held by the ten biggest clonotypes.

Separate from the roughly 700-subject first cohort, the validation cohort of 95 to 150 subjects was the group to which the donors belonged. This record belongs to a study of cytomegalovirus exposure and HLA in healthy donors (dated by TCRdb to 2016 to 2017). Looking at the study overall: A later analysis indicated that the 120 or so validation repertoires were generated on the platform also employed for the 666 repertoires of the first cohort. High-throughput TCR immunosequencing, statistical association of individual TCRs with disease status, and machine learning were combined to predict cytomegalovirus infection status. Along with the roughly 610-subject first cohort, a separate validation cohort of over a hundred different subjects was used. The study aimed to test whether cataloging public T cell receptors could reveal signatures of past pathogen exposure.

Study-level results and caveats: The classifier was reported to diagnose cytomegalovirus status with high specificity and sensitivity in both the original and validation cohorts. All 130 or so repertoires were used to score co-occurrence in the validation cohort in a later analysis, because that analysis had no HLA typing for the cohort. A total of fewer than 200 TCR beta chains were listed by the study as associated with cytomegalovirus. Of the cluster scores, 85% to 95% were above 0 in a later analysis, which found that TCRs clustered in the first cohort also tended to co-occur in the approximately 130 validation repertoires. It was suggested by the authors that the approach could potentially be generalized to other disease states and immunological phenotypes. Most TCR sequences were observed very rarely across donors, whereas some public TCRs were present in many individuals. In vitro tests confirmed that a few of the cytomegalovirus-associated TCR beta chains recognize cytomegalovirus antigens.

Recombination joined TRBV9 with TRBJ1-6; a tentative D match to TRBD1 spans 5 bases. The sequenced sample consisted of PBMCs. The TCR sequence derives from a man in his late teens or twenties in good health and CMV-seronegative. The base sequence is TGTGCCAGCAGCCCCCAAGACCGGGGGTCGGTTTCACCCCTCCACTTT. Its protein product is CASSPQDRGSVSPLHF.